Presented here are 18 T cell receptor beta chains from one specimen sequenced in a study of blood T cell repertoires in COVID-19. The method was immunoSEQ multiplex PCR; TCRdb's version includes in-frame clones alone and lacks a portion of them. The data show around 160,000 clones, roughly 84% seen once. Material: PBMCs or T cells enriched from blood (not recorded which). The receptor set was obtained from a woman aged 50 to 60 who had been exposed to COVID-19.

V usage is TRBV11-2 and J usage is TRBJ1-2, with D perhaps matching TRBD1 (5 bases). The V gene lost 1 base and the J gene lost 6 bases, with 12 bases spanning the gap. CDR1 and CDR2 (germline): SGHAT, FQNNGV. The CDR3 spans 14 residues. CDR3 DNA sequence: TGTGCCAGCAGCTTAGGGGTAGGGGCAGATGGCTACACCTTC. This encodes CASSLGVGADGYTF.

This clone was counted only a few times. The chain is built from TRBV7-2 and TRBJ1-2; the D is unclear. This CDR3 region has 11 residues. Per germline, CDR1 SGHTA and CDR2 FQGNSA. Deletions cut 11 bases from V and 1 base from J, with 8 bases between. In DNA, the CDR3 is TGTGCCGACGGGGATAACTATGGCTACACCTTC. The encoded protein is CADGDNYGYTF.

The chain couples TRBV12-5 to TRBJ1-2; D is unresolved. Germline values: CDR1 LGHNT, CDR2 FRNRAP. The CDR3 is made up of 15 amino acids. Trimming shortened V by 6 bases and J by 1 base, and 15 bases separated the two germline ends. In DNA, the CDR3 is TGTGCTAGTGGCCGCGAGAGGGATGATAACTATGGCTACACCTTC. Encoded protein: CASGRERDDNYGYTF.

The rearrangement joins TRBV5-1 to TRBJ2-7; D is unclear. The germline gives CDR1 SGHRS, CDR2 YFSETQ. The CDR3 length is 11 residues. Trimming cost V 3 bases and J 6 bases, with 7 bases left between them. The CDR3 protein is CASSSAFEQYF. The CDR3 bases are TGCGCCAGCAGCTCCGCGTTCGAGCAGTACTTC.

The J gene is TRBJ2-1, the V gene TRBV27; 9 bases fit TRBD2. The CDR3 sequence is 15 residues long. The trim removed 6 bases at V and 2 bases at J, leaving 5 bases unmatched. From germline, CDR1 is MNHEY and CDR2 SMNVEV (reference sequence). The CDR3 sequence is CASRKRLAAYNEQFF. The CDR3 DNA reads as TGTGCCAGCAGAAAGAGACTAGCGGCCTACAATGAGCAGTTCTTC.

This clone occurred once. This rearrangement joins TRBV7-9 to TRBJ1-1, with TRBD1 matching over 9 bases. Germline-derived CDR1 and CDR2 are SEHNR and FQNEAQ (reference sequence). CDR3 size: 13 residues. After removal of 7 bases from V and 11 bases from J, the junction contained 11 bases not matched to a gene. The DNA of the CDR3 is TGTGCCAGCAAAGATACAGGGGGCACGACGGCTTTCTTT. Its protein product is CASKDTGGTTAFF.

This rearrangement joins TRBV10-3 to TRBJ2-1; the D gene is possibly TRBD2 (5 bases). V gave up 6 bases and J gave up 0 bases, with 15 bases separating them. The CDR3 contains 16 residues. CDR1 and CDR2 (germline): ENHRY, SYGVKD. This CDR3 is CAISQGGLSSYNEQFF. The CDR3 region has the DNA TGTGCCATCAGCCAAGGCGGGCTTAGCTCCTACAATGAGCAGTTCTTC.

The V and J genes are TRBV7-2 and TRBJ1-2; 8 nucleotides agree with TRBD1. CDR1 is SGHTA, CDR2 FQGNSA, per germline. V shed 0 bases and J 1 base; nucleotides not matched to a gene: 7. This CDR3 comprises 17 residues. This CDR3 reads CASSLARAGGDNYGYTF. CDR3 coding DNA: TGTGCCAGCAGCTTAGCGCGGGCAGGGGGCGATAACTATGGCTACACCTTC.

The CDR3 DNA reads as TGTGCCAGCAGCCCCCTCGGTGAGGCCTACGAGCAGTACTTC. Its protein product is CASSPLGEAYEQYF. The chain recombines TRBV7-8 with TRBJ2-7; D not certain. With 5 bases removed from V and 2 bases from J, the gap between germline ends came to 13 bases. The germline V gene has CDR1 SGHVS and CDR2 FQNEAQ. This CDR3 is built from 14 residues.

V is TRBV10-3 and J is TRBJ1-2, with D tentatively TRBD1 (5 bases). The CDR3 totals 14 residues. The V gene's germline CDR1 is ENHRY and CDR2 SYGVKD. The germline V and J ends were trimmed by 0 bases and 9 bases, with 14 bases remaining between them. CDR3 region: CAISESTEGSRYTF. CDR3 DNA: TGTGCCATCAGTGAGTCGACAGAAGGTTCTCGCTACACCTTC.

This clone was counted only a few times. The CDR3 loop is CASSGGQYTDTQYF. In DNA, the CDR3 is TGTGCCAGCAGCGGCGGGCAATACACAGATACGCAGTATTTT. The chain links TRBV7-9 to TRBJ2-3; D is perhaps TRBD2 (5 bases). Trimming took 5 bases from V and 2 from J, leaving 11 bases between them. The CDR3 spans 14 residues. CDR1 is SEHNR, CDR2 FQNEAQ, per germline (reference sequence).

The chain couples TRBV6-5 to TRBJ2-7; D uncertain. The V end was cut by 2 bases, the J end by 6 bases, with 8 bases between. The CDR3 is made up of 12 amino acids. The germline V gene encodes CDR1 MNHEY and CDR2 SVGAGI. The CDR3 DNA reads TGTGCCAGCAGTTACAGGCCGGGCGAGCAGTACTTC. Translated: CASSYRPGEQYF.

In this sample, this clone turned up once. The CDR3 sequence: CASSLQGQGFNEQFF. The DNA for the CDR3 is TGTGCCAGCAGCTTACAAGGACAGGGGTTCAATGAGCAGTTCTTC. The chain carries TRBV7-8 and TRBJ2-1, with 9 bases matching TRBD1. V lost 2 bases to trimming and J lost 6 bases; unmatched junction nucleotides: 5. This CDR3 comprises 15 residues. Germline values: CDR1 SGHVS, CDR2 FQNEAQ.

The chain is built from TRBV29-1 and TRBJ2-2; possible D gene TRBD2, 5 bases. V shed 4 bases and J shed 1 base, with 13 bases lying between them. Germline assignment: CDR1 SQVTM and CDR2 ANQGSEA. The CDR3 consists of 15 residues. DNA for the CDR3: TGCAGCGTTGCGGTTGGGAGAGGGAACACCGGGGAGCTGTTTTTT. This codes for CSVAVGRGNTGELFF.

This chain's CDR3 is CASSQEGGERNQPQHF. The CDR3 DNA reads TGCGCCAGCAGCCAAGAGGGAGGGGAACGGAATCAGCCCCAGCATTTT. This sequence joins TRBV4-3 and TRBJ1-5; a weak D match, TRBD1 (5 bases). This CDR3 contains 16 residues. V was trimmed by 0 bases and J by 4 bases, leaving 13 bases between them. Germline V gene sequence: CDR1 LGHNA, CDR2 YSLEER.

Details on this clone: One end of the junction does not line up with germline, which may come from a read error. J is TRBJ1-1 and V is TRBV7-2, with TRBD1 as a possible D gene (6 bases). Germline values: CDR1 SGHTA, CDR2 FQGNSA. This CDR3 has 13 amino acids. The CDR3 protein is CASSLHETGHFRF. In nucleotides, the CDR3 is TGTGCCAGCAGCCTACACGAGACAGGTCACTTCAGATTT.

The gene calls are TRBV5-6 and TRBJ2-2, with 9 nucleotides matching TRBD1. The CDR3 consists of 17 residues. CDR1 and CDR2 (germline): SGHDT, YYEEEE. The V gene end was trimmed by 0 bases and the J gene end by 3 bases; junction bases not matched to a gene: 6. The CDR3 DNA is TGTGCCAGCAGCTTGGTTCGGGACAGGGTAGACACCGGGGAGCTGTTTTTT. Its protein product is CASSLVRDRVDTGELFF.

This chain uses TRBV6-5 with TRBJ1-1; D call uncertain. V was clipped by 6 bases and J by 3 bases, with 17 bases between them. Per the germline V gene, CDR1 is MNHEY and CDR2 is SVGAGI. The CDR3 runs to 15 residues. This CDR3 reads CASRTSAGSHTEAFF. The CDR3 region has the DNA TGTGCCAGCAGGACCTCAGCGGGATCTCACACTGAAGCTTTCTTT.